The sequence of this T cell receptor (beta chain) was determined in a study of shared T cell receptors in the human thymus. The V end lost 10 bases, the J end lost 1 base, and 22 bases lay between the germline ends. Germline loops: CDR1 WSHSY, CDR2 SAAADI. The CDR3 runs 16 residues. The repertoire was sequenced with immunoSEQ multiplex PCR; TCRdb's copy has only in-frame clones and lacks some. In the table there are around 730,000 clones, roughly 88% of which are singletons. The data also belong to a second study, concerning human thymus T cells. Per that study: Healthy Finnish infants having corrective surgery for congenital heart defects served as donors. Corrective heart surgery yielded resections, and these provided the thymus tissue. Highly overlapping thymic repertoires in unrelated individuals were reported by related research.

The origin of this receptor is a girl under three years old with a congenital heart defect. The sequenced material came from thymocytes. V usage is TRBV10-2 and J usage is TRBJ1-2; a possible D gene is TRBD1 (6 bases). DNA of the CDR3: TGCGCCATCAGAGAAGTTAGGGGGGGGGTTAACTATGGCTACACCTTC. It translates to CAIREVRGGVNYGYTF.